The TCR beta chain described here comes from a study of cytomegalovirus exposure and HLA in healthy donors. Use of 60 Vbeta and 13 Jbeta primers characterized the PCR. The repertoire was sequenced with immunoSEQ multiplex PCR; TCRdb's copy has only in-frame clones and lacks some. In the table there are 150,000 to 200,000 clones, around 84% of which are singletons. The CDR3 has 16 residues. Germline loops: CDR1 SGHRS, CDR2 YFSETQ. V was shortened by 3 bases and J by 1 base, with 16 bases between the two germline ends. This clonotype was sampled from a man between 45 and 60 years old in good health and CMV-seropositive. The sample taken for sequencing was PBMCs. The rearrangement links TRBV5-1 to TRBJ1-1, with D perhaps TRBD1 (6 bases). The CDR3 is CASSWGPSRTNTEAFF. As DNA, the CDR3 is TGCGCCAGCAGCTGGGGGCCCTCCCGGACGAACACTGAAGCTTTCTTT.